Listed here are 6 T cell receptor beta chains from one sample, sequenced in a study of Graves' ophthalmopathy and Graves' hyperthyroidism. Transcripts of RNA were the source for amplifying TCR beta CDR3 regions. HTBI primers served in a first-round RT-PCR, which a second-round multiplex PCR followed. MiXCR was run by TCRdb on the multiplex PCR reads, yielding one entry per CDR3 protein. The sample lists roughly 1.1 million distinct CDR3 sequences; around a third were seen once. The sample taken for sequencing was peripheral blood or thyroid tissue (not recorded which). The receptors were gathered from an adult man with Graves' hyperthyroidism.

On this clonotype itself: A read error is possible here, since a much larger clone lies one base away. CDR3: CASSTGAETYEQYF. The DNA of the CDR3 is TGCGCCAGCAGCACTGGGGCTGAGACCTACGAGCAGTACTTC. The chain uses TRBV5-1 and TRBJ2-7; a weak D match, TRBD1 (5 bases). The germline V gene has CDR1 SGHRS and CDR2 YFSETQ. The CDR3 covers 14 residues. The V and J ends lost 4 bases and 2 bases respectively, with 13 bases between them.

The chain is built from TRBV29-1 and TRBJ1-2; 8 positions match TRBD1. The CDR3 sequence is 15 residues long. CDR1 SQVTM and CDR2 ANQGSEA come from the germline V gene. The CDR3 is CTAKDGTGGNYGYTF. The CDR3 coding sequence is TGCACCGCAAAGGACGGGACAGGCGGCAACTATGGCTACACCTTC.

In its sample, this clonotype was seen many times. The chain employs TRBV13 and TRBJ1-2, with 8 bases aligning to TRBD1. CDR1 PRHDT and CDR2 FYEKMQ come from the germline V gene (reference sequence). J gave up 0 bases and V 3 bases, and 6 bases lay outside the gene matches. This CDR3 is 16 amino acids long. As DNA, the CDR3 is TGTGCCAGCAGCTTGCCACCGGGACAGGCTAACTATGGCTACACCTTC. Translation gives CASSLPPGQANYGYTF.

For this clonotype: At one of its ends the junction is not consistent with the germline gene, which may arise from a read error. This sequence joins TRBV7-2 and TRBJ1-5, with D unclear. The CDR3 extends over 12 amino acids. Germline V gene sequence: CDR1 SGHTA, CDR2 FQGNSA. Written as DNA, the CDR3 is TGTGCCGGCAGCCTCCTAAATCAGCCCCAGCATTTT. It encodes CAGSLLNQPQHF.

The chain has TRBV6-5 and TRBJ1-1; no clear D gene. Germline V gene data show CDR1 as MNHEY and CDR2 as SVGAGI. This CDR3 region has 13 residues. The V end was cut by 10 bases, the J end by 1 base, with 13 bases between. CDR3 residues: CAIRLLSNTEAFF. The CDR3 nucleotides read TGTGCCATCAGACTCCTCTCGAACACTGAAGCTTTCTTT.

Ten or more counts support this clonotype. The V and J genes are TRBV13 and TRBJ2-7; either TRBD1 or TRBD2 may supply D (5 bases each). V lost 5 bases and J 2 bases, leaving 19 bases between the germline ends. CDR1 and CDR2 from the germline V gene are PRHDT and FYEKMQ (reference sequence). CDR3 length: 16 residues. CDR3: CASSENEGDGTYEQYF. CDR3 DNA: TGTGCCAGCAGCGAAAACGAAGGGGACGGCACCTACGAGCAGTACTTC. Together with reference TRBV13 and TRBJ2-7, the CDR3 gives the full variable domain: AAGVIQSPRHLIKEKRETATLKCYPIPRHDTVYWYQQGPGQDPQFLISFYEKMQSDKGSIPDRFSAQQFSDYHSELNMSSLELGDSALYFCASSENEGDGTYEQYFGPGTRLTVT.